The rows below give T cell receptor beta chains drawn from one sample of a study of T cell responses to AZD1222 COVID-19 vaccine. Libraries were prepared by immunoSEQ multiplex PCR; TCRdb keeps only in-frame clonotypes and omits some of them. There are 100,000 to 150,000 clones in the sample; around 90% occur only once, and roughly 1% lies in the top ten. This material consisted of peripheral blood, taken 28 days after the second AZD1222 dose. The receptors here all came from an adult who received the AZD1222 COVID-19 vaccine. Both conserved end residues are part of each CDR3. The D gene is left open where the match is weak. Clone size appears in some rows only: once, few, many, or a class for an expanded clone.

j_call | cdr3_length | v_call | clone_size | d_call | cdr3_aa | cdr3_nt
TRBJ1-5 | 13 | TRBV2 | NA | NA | CASSGPGVQPQHF | TGTGCCAGCAGTGGGCCAGGGGTTCAGCCCCAGCATTTT
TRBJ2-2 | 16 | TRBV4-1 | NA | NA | CASSQAVDLDTGELFF | TGCGCCAGCAGCCAAGCCGTGGACTTGGACACCGGGGAGCTGTTTTTT
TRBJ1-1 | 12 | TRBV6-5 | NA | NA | CASREKRTEAFF | TGTGCCAGCAGGGAGAAACGCACTGAAGCTTTCTTT
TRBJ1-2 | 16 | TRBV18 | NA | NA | CASSPGLDGLGYGYTF | TGTGCCAGCTCACCAGGATTGGACGGACTGGGCTATGGCTACACCTTC
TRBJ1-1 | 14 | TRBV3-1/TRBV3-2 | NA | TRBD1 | CASSPGQANTEAFF | TGTGCCAGCAGTCCGGGACAGGCGAACACTGAAGCTTTCTTT
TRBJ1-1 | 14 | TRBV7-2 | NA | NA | CASSLGGHRAEAFF | TGTGCCAGCAGCTTAGGGGGACACCGGGCTGAAGCTTTCTTT
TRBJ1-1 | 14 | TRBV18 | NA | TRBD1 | CASSVQGAGAEAFF | TGTGCCAGCTCAGTACAGGGGGCTGGGGCTGAAGCTTTCTTT
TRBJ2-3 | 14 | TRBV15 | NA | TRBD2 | CATSREAGEGTQYF | TGTGCCACCAGCAGAGAAGCGGGAGAGGGTACGCAGTATTTT
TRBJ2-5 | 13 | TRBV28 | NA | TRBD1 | CASSTGVGETQYF | TGTGCCAGCAGTACAGGGGTGGGCGAGACCCAGTACTTC
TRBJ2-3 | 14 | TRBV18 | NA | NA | CASSRGGGTDTQYF | TGTGCCAGCTCACGAGGCGGAGGGACAGATACGCAGTATTTT
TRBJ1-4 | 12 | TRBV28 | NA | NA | CASSNLDGKLFF | TGTGCCAGCAGTAATTTAGATGGAAAACTGTTTTTT
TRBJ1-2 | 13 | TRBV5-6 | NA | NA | CASSLVAVGGYTF | TGTGCCAGCAGCTTGGTGGCAGTAGGAGGCTACACCTTC
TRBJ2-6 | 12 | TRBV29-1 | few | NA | CSASSGANVLTF | TGCAGCGCATCCTCTGGGGCCAACGTCCTGACTTTC
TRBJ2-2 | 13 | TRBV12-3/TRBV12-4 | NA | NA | CASSHSGTGELFF | TGTGCCAGCAGTCATAGCGGTACCGGGGAGCTGTTTTTT
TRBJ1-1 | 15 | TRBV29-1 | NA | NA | CSVTPRVGENTEAFF | TGCAGCGTTACCCCCCGGGTCGGTGAGAACACTGAAGCTTTCTTT
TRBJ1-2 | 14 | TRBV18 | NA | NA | CASSPRGEPYGYTF | TGTGCCAGCTCACCACGAGGAGAGCCCTATGGCTACACCTTC